Below, 8 T cell receptor beta chains from the same sample are listed, as sequenced in a study of early T cells in non-severe SARS-CoV-2 infection. TCRdb redid the calling of the 5' RACE reads with MiXCR, one entry per CDR3 protein. Seen here are approximately 71,000 distinct CDR3 sequences, roughly 10% observed once, and the top ten hold around 6.6%. Sequenced material: whole blood. The receptors stem from an adult who was a healthcare worker with PCR-confirmed SARS-CoV-2 infection or an uninfected control (not recorded which).

This chain uses TRBV7-6 with TRBJ2-7; possibly TRBD1 or TRBD2 for D (5 bases each). V was cut by 5 bases and J by 2 bases, with 13 bases left in between. Germline V CDR1 and CDR2: SGHVS, FNYEAQ. This CDR3 has 14 amino acids. The chain's CDR3 is CASSAGAKAYEQYF. The CDR3 DNA reads TGTGCCAGCAGCGCCGGGGCTAAAGCCTACGAGCAGTACTTC.

The sample holds many counts of this clonotype. The chain links TRBV28 to TRBJ1-6; D gene uncertain. The V gene's germline CDR1 is MDHEN and CDR2 SYDVKM. The CDR3 contains 13 residues. V was shortened by 8 bases and J by 8 bases, with 13 bases between the two germline ends. DNA of the CDR3: TGTGCCAGCGGCCGCGCCGAGCATTCACCCCTCCACTTT. It yields the protein CASGRAEHSPLHF.

The chain employs TRBV20-1 and TRBJ2-7; weak D call: TRBD1 (6 bases). The CDR3 is 14 amino acids. The V gene lost 6 bases and the J gene lost 2 bases, with 17 bases spanning the gap. Germline V CDR1 and CDR2: DFQATT, SNEGSKA (reference sequence). The CDR3 loop is CSAEGESRTYEQYF. In DNA form, the CDR3 reads TGCAGTGCCGAGGGGGAGAGTAGAACCTACGAGCAGTACTTC.

This clonotype was seen repeatedly, ten times or more. The CDR3 reads CASSGNRDHSSYEQYF. In DNA, the CDR3 is TGTGCCAGCAGTGGAAACCGGGACCACAGCTCCTACGAGCAGTACTTC. The chain uses TRBV28 and TRBJ2-7; D is perhaps TRBD1 or TRBD2 (5 bases each). Deletions cut 5 bases from V and 0 bases from J, with 17 bases between. In germline, CDR1 is MDHEN, CDR2 SYDVKM. This CDR3 spans 16 amino acids.

In this sample, this clonotype turned up a few times. The chain employs TRBV7-8 and TRBJ1-1; D might be TRBD1 (5 bases). CDR1 is SGHVS, CDR2 FQNEAQ, per germline. The CDR3 runs to 13 residues. The ends were cut back, 1 base at V and 6 bases at J, with 9 bases in the middle. The CDR3 region has the DNA TGTGCCAGCAGCTTAGATCAAGGGGCTGAAGCTTTCTTT. Translated, it gives CASSLDQGAEAFF.

This clonotype has ten or more counts. The CDR3 sequence: CASSRINTEAFF. In nucleotides, the CDR3 is TGTGCCAGCAGTAGGATTAACACTGAAGCTTTCTTT. The rearrangement joins TRBV6-5 to TRBJ1-1; D is unresolved. The CDR3 length is 12 residues. Between the trimmed V and J ends, which lost 5 bases and 2 bases, there was a span of 6 bases. Germline loops: CDR1 MNHEY, CDR2 SVGAGI.

This clonotype was recorded many times. The V call is TRBV12-3 or TRBV12-4, the J call TRBJ1-5, with D perhaps matching TRBD1 (5 bases). Deletions cut 4 bases from V and 5 bases from J, with 12 bases between. The CDR3 totals 14 residues. CDR3 protein: CASSSWQGDQPQHF. In DNA form, the CDR3 reads TGTGCCAGCAGTTCTTGGCAGGGCGATCAGCCCCAGCATTTT.

Written as DNA, the CDR3 is TGTGCCAGCAGCCAGCTAGCGGGAGGCAGCGGTGAGCAGTTCTTC. Amino acids: CASSQLAGGSGEQFF. The chain recombines TRBV4-2 with TRBJ2-1; 11 bases match TRBD2. Germline CDR1 reads LGHNA; CDR2 reads YNFKEQ. This CDR3 contains 15 residues. The J segment lost 9 bases and the V segment lost 3 bases, leaving 7 bases of the junction unmatched.